Following are 31 T cell receptor beta chains from one sample sequenced in a study of T-cell reconstitution after alpha-beta-depleted transplantation in children. Unique molecular identifiers were incorporated into the prepared TCRbeta library. TCRdb re-called the PCR reads with MiXCR, one entry per CDR3 protein. The repertoire includes about 580,000 distinct CDR3 sequences, about 23% of them detected once, and 12% to 15% sits in the top ten. The sample consisted of PBMCs, mostly from graft donor cells, taken 360 days after TCRalphabeta/CD19-depleted stem cell transplant. The receptor set was obtained from a boy under two years old who had a stem cell transplant for acute myeloid leukemia, so the T cells may come from the graft donor.

The chain couples TRBV19 to TRBJ2-4; D not resolved. V dropped 1 base and J dropped 0 bases, with 10 bases sitting between them. This CDR3 is built from 16 residues. Germline values: CDR1 LNHDA, CDR2 SQIVND (reference sequence). The chain's CDR3 is CASSIVGFLAKNIQYF. The CDR3 DNA follows: TGTGCCAGTAGTATAGTGGGATTCCTAGCCAAAAACATTCAGTACTTC. Drawing the rest from reference TRBV19 and TRBJ2-4, the complete variable domain is DGGITQSPKYLFRKEGQNVTLSCEQNLNHDAMYWYRQDPGQGLRLIYYSQIVNDFQKGDIAEGYSVSREKKESFPLTVTSAQKNPTAFYLCASSIVGFLAKNIQYFGAGTRLSVL.

This clonotype was counted many times. The chain links TRBV15 to TRBJ1-5, with unresolved D. The CDR3 has 16 amino acids. CDR1 and CDR2 from the germline V gene are LNHNV and YYDKDF (reference sequence). V dropped 0 bases and J dropped 5 bases, with 14 bases sitting between them. The CDR3 DNA reads TGTGCCACCAGCAGAGACCTCTTTTCGGACTATCAGCCCCAGCATTTT. This sequence encodes CATSRDLFSDYQPQHF.

Many counts were recorded for this clonotype. The V call is TRBV18, the J call TRBJ2-7; D is ambiguous. Per germline, CDR1 KGHSH and CDR2 LQKENI. Trimming took 2 bases from V and 3 from J, leaving 8 bases between them. This CDR3 region has 13 residues. CDR3 nucleotide sequence: TGTGCCAGCTCACCATCTTACCACTACGAGCAGTACGTC. Amino acid sequence: CASSPSYHYEQYV.

This clonotype was counted only a few times. The V call is TRBV20-1, the J call TRBJ1-2; no clear D gene. Germline CDR1 is DFQATT and CDR2 is SNEGSKA (reference sequence). Trimming pared 5 bases from V and 8 bases from J, leaving 18 bases between. The CDR3 sequence is 13 residues long. The CDR3: CSAQSPSPSGYTF. The CDR3 DNA follows: TGCAGTGCTCAGTCCCCTTCCCCCAGCGGCTACACCTTC.

The chain has TRBV7-9 and TRBJ2-7; D is uncertain. Germline V gene sequence: CDR1 SEHNR, CDR2 FQNEAQ (reference sequence). The CDR3 runs 16 residues. Trimming stripped 6 bases from V and 3 bases from J, with 21 bases between. The CDR3 is CASSSTASPDYYEQYF. The CDR3, as DNA: TGTGCCAGCAGTTCCACAGCCAGCCCTGATTACTACGAGCAGTACTTC.

This clonotype was detected a few times. V is TRBV12-3 or TRBV12-4 and J is TRBJ1-1; 7 bases fit TRBD1. CDR3 length: 15 residues. The V segment lost 7 bases and the J segment 6 bases; nucleotides outside the gene matches: 14. The CDR3 nucleotides read TGTGCCAGCATCCGCAACGCCGGGACAGCGGCTGAAGCTTTCTTT. This translates into CASIRNAGTAAEAFF.

The sample holds many counts of this clonotype. The chain carries TRBV11-2 and TRBJ2-1; D is unresolved. Between the trimmed V and J ends, which lost 2 bases and 0 bases, there was a span of 2 bases. The CDR3 is 13 residues long. Germline values: CDR1 SGHAT, CDR2 FQNNGV. This CDR3 is CASSLFSYNEQFF. The CDR3 coding sequence is TGTGCCAGCAGCTTATTCTCCTACAATGAGCAGTTCTTC.

This clonotype was counted at least ten times. The chain is built from TRBV20-1 and TRBJ1-5, with a possible D match to TRBD1 (6 bases). Germline loops: CDR1 DFQATT, CDR2 SNEGSKA (reference sequence). The CDR3 has 15 amino acids. The ends were cut back, 6 bases at V and 1 base at J, with 16 bases in the middle. In DNA form, the CDR3 reads TGCAGTGCCCGGTCGGGGGCGCGGAGCAATCAGCCCCAGCATTTT. Protein sequence: CSARSGARSNQPQHF.

This clonotype was seen only once. The V and J genes are TRBV6-5 and TRBJ2-1; perhaps TRBD2 as D (5 bases). The CDR3 is 16 amino acids. Trimming cost V 0 bases and J 1 base, with 10 bases left between them. CDR1 and CDR2 from the germline V gene are MNHEY and SVGAGI. The DNA of the CDR3 is TGTGCCAGCAGTTACTCGAGTACTAGTTCCTACAATGAGCAGTTCTTC. Translated: CASSYSSTSSYNEQFF.

This clonotype was seen only a few times. V usage is TRBV20-1 and J usage is TRBJ1-1, with D maybe TRBD1 (5 bases). The CDR3 totals 13 residues. V lost 5 bases, J lost 1 base, and 11 bases lay in between. Germline CDR1 reads DFQATT; CDR2 reads SNEGSKA (reference sequence). The CDR3 coding sequence is TGCAGTGCTCCGGGAGGGGAGAACACTGAAGCTTTCTTT. Encoded protein: CSAPGGENTEAFF.

V usage is TRBV7-2 and J usage is TRBJ1-2; the D is unclear. This CDR3 is built from 16 residues. Trimming shortened V by 3 bases and J by 0 bases, and 14 bases separated the two germline ends. Germline CDR1 is SGHTA and CDR2 is FQGNSA. In nucleotides, the CDR3 is TGTGCCAGCAGCTTTCTTAGGTCGGCCCCTAACTATGGCTACACCTTC. This gives the protein CASSFLRSAPNYGYTF. The full variable domain, rest sourced from reference TRBV7-2 and TRBJ1-2, is GAGVSQSPSNKVTEKGKDVELRCDPISGHTALYWYRQSLGQGLEFLIYFQGNSAPDKSGLPSDRFSAERTGGSVSTLTIQRTQQEDSAVYLCASSFLRSAPNYGYTFGSGTRLTVV.

The chain employs TRBV28 and TRBJ2-7; the D is unclear. The CDR3 length is 14 residues. Germline V gene sequence: CDR1 MDHEN, CDR2 SYDVKM. The ends were cut back, 4 bases at V and 6 bases at J, with 16 bases in the middle. CDR3 loop: CASSSMAVPLEQYV. The CDR3 DNA reads TGTGCCAGCAGTTCTATGGCAGTCCCTCTCGAGCAGTACGTC.

The chain carries TRBV7-6 and TRBJ1-1; the match to TRBD1 covers 10 bases. Germline V CDR1 and CDR2: SGHVS, FNYEAQ. There are 17 residues in the CDR3. The V and J ends lost 0 bases and 1 base, in that order; junction bases with no gene match: 5. The chain's CDR3 is CASSLARQGAGNTEAFF. CDR3 coding DNA: TGTGCCAGCAGCTTAGCCCGACAGGGGGCGGGGAACACTGAAGCTTTCTTT.

This clonotype was found many times. The CDR3 nucleotides read TGCAGCGTTGGGGACGGGGGCTCTGGAAACACCATATATTTT. This codes for CSVGDGGSGNTIYF. This chain joins TRBV29-1 and TRBJ1-3; tentative D call: TRBD1 (5 bases). Germline V lookup: CDR1 SQVTM, CDR2 ANQGSEA. The CDR3 consists of 14 residues. V lost 4 bases to trimming and J lost 0 bases, with 10 bases between them.

The chain recombines TRBV6-5 with TRBJ1-5; D may be TRBD1 (5 bases). CDR1 and CDR2 (germline): MNHEY, SVGAGI. V was clipped by 0 bases and J by 9 bases, with 9 bases between them. The CDR3 sequence is 13 residues long. Written as DNA, the CDR3 is TGTGCCAGCAGTTACTCCCCGGGGGGGCCCCAGCATTTT. This encodes CASSYSPGGPQHF.

The sample holds a few counts of this clonotype. The chain is built from TRBV5-1 and TRBJ2-7; D perhaps matches TRBD1 (6 bases). The germline CDR1 and CDR2 sequences are SGHRS and YFSETQ. CDR3 length: 14 amino acids. The germline V and J ends were trimmed by 4 bases and 3 bases, with 14 bases remaining between them. The CDR3 coding sequence is TGCGCCAGCAGCCCGGACGGACAGCTCTACGAGCAGTACGTC. This encodes CASSPDGQLYEQYV.

The chain combines TRBV5-1 with TRBJ2-7; TRBD1 aligns across 7 bases. Losses at the gene ends were 0 bases for V and 3 bases for J; bases not matched to a gene: 9. This CDR3 has 16 residues. Germline CDR1 SGHRS, CDR2 YFSETQ. The CDR3 DNA reads TGCGCCAGCAGCTTGGGACAGGGTGATCCCTACTACGAGCAGTACTTC. Its protein product is CASSLGQGDPYYEQYF.

This clonotype was observed a handful of times. The chain joins TRBV7-2 to TRBJ2-1; 8 bases map to TRBD1. The CDR3 length is 17 residues. The germline gives CDR1 SGHTA, CDR2 FQGNSA. After removal of 0 bases from V and 8 bases from J, the junction contained 12 bases not matched to a gene. The chain's CDR3 is CASSLAHHFSGGYEQFF. CDR3 in DNA: TGTGCCAGCAGCTTAGCCCACCATTTCTCAGGGGGCTATGAGCAGTTCTTC.

The rearrangement links TRBV10-3 to TRBJ2-1, with TRBD1 matching 9 bases. J lost 1 base, V lost 3 bases, and 13 bases had no gene match. This CDR3 region has 19 residues. Germline CDR1 is ENHRY and CDR2 is SYGVKD. Here the CDR3 reads CAISDSGQGSTGSYNEQFF. For the CDR3, the DNA is TGTGCCATCAGTGATTCGGGACAGGGTTCCACTGGGTCCTACAATGAGCAGTTCTTC.

This clonotype was seen ten or more times. The genes are TRBV5-1 and TRBJ1-6; D is possibly TRBD1 (6 bases). Germline CDR1 SGHRS, CDR2 YFSETQ. The CDR3 covers 16 residues. Trimming stripped 1 base from V and 0 bases from J, with 8 bases between. The CDR3 bases are TGCGCCAGCAGCTTGACAGGGAGCTCCTATAATTCACCCCTCCACTTT. The encoded protein is CASSLTGSSYNSPLHF. The full variable domain, rest sourced from reference TRBV5-1 and TRBJ1-6, is KAGVTQTPRYLIKTRGQQVTLSCSPISGHRSVSWYQQTPGQGLQFLFEYFSETQRNKGNFPGRFSGRQFSNSRSEMNVSTLELGDSALYLCASSLTGSSYNSPLHFGNGTRLTVT.

The chain employs TRBV24-1 and TRBJ1-2, with D possibly matching TRBD1 (6 bases). The CDR3 is 11 residues long. The germline V and J ends were trimmed by 11 bases and 7 bases, with 13 bases remaining between them. Germline CDR1 KGHDR, CDR2 SFDVKD. DNA of the CDR3: TGTGCCAGCAGGGGCGAGGGTGGCTACACCTTC. Protein: CASRGEGGYTF.

This clonotype came up many times. The chain uses TRBV20-1 and TRBJ2-5, with 8 nucleotides matching TRBD2. This CDR3 is built from 14 residues. Germline CDR1 reads DFQATT; CDR2 reads SNEGSKA (reference sequence). V was pared by 5 bases and J by 3 bases, with 8 bases of the junction left unmatched. In DNA, the CDR3 is TGCAGTGCTCCGGGACTAGGGACGGAAGAGACCCAGTACTTC. This encodes CSAPGLGTEETQYF.

This clonotype was counted at least ten times. This chain links TRBV7-9 with TRBJ2-5, with D perhaps TRBD1 (6 bases). V lost 4 bases to trimming and J lost 2 bases, with 17 bases between them. The germline V gene encodes CDR1 SEHNR and CDR2 FQNEAQ (reference sequence). This CDR3 has 16 amino acids. This chain's CDR3 is CASSSGWQGKQETQYF. CDR3 DNA: TGTGCCAGCAGCTCAGGGTGGCAGGGGAAACAAGAGACCCAGTACTTC.

The genes are TRBV11-2 and TRBJ2-3; tentative D call: TRBD1 (6 bases). The CDR3 totals 18 residues. CDR1 and CDR2 from the germline V gene are SGHAT and FQNNGV. Trimming removed 1 base at V and 3 bases at J, with 20 bases between. The CDR3 nucleotides read TGTGCCAGCAGCTTAGGCGGTTTAACTTACAGGGCAACAGATACGCAGTATTTT. Translated: CASSLGGLTYRATDTQYF.

CDR3 in amino acids: CSARPPGTTDTDTQYF. The CDR3 DNA is TGCAGTGCTAGACCTCCCGGGACTACCGACACAGATACGCAGTATTTT. The chain combines TRBV20-1 with TRBJ2-3; TRBD2 aligns across 7 bases. The V and J ends lost 2 bases and 2 bases, in that order; junction bases with no gene match: 10. This CDR3 spans 16 amino acids. Germline V gene lookup returns CDR1 DFQATT and CDR2 SNEGSKA (reference sequence).

This clonotype appeared many times. V is TRBV7-9 and J is TRBJ1-1; D is uncertain. Trimming removed 2 bases from V and 1 base from J, with 5 bases in between. The germline CDR1 and CDR2 sequences are SEHNR and FQNEAQ (reference sequence). CDR3 length equals 13 residues. The CDR3 sequence: CASSLSGNTEAFF. The CDR3 nucleotides are TGTGCCAGCAGCTTATCTGGGAACACTGAAGCTTTCTTT.

The chain combines TRBV7-9 with TRBJ2-7, with 7 bases matching TRBD1. The V and J ends lost 3 bases and 3 bases, in that order; junction bases with no gene match: 8. This CDR3 region has 15 residues. Germline CDR1 reads SEHNR; CDR2 reads FQNEAQ (reference sequence). The CDR3 sequence is CASSLGQSSIYEQYF. As DNA, the CDR3 is TGTGCCAGCAGCTTGGGACAGAGCTCAATCTACGAGCAGTACTTC.

As DNA, the CDR3 is TGCAGTGCTAGAGTTCCGGGGCGGCCTGACTACAATGAGCAGTTCTTC. It yields the protein CSARVPGRPDYNEQFF. The chain links TRBV20-1 to TRBJ2-1; D is perhaps TRBD1 or TRBD2 (5 bases each). CDR3 length: 16 residues. Germline V CDR1 and CDR2: DFQATT, SNEGSKA (reference sequence). V dropped 1 base and J dropped 3 bases, with 16 bases sitting between them.

V and J are TRBV4-3 and TRBJ1-2; TRBD1 matches 9 bases. The CDR3 has 17 amino acids. The trim removed 9 bases at V and 5 bases at J, leaving 19 bases unmatched. CDR1 LGHNA and CDR2 YSLEER come from the germline V gene. The CDR3 DNA reads as TGCGCCAGTAGCGCACCTACCGGGACAGGGTTGGGATATGGCTACACCTTC. The encoded protein is CASSAPTGTGLGYGYTF.

At least ten counts were recorded for this clonotype. The chain has TRBV20-1 and TRBJ2-3; 9 bases agree with TRBD2. V lost 6 bases and J lost 5; bases outside the gene matches: 9. In germline, CDR1 is DFQATT, CDR2 SNEGSKA (reference sequence). There are 14 residues in the CDR3. Here the CDR3 reads CSATAGTSQDTQYF. In DNA form, the CDR3 reads TGCAGTGCCACAGCTGGGACTAGCCAAGATACGCAGTATTTT.

This clonotype was detected once. The chain joins TRBV15 to TRBJ1-1, with D possibly being TRBD1 (6 bases). V lost 2 bases to trimming and J lost 3 bases, with 16 bases between them. The CDR3 extends over 16 amino acids. Germline V lookup: CDR1 LNHNV, CDR2 YYDKDF (reference sequence). The CDR3 protein is CATSRPKGQGDTEAFF. CDR3 in DNA: TGTGCCACCAGCAGACCTAAGGGACAAGGGGACACTGAAGCTTTCTTT.